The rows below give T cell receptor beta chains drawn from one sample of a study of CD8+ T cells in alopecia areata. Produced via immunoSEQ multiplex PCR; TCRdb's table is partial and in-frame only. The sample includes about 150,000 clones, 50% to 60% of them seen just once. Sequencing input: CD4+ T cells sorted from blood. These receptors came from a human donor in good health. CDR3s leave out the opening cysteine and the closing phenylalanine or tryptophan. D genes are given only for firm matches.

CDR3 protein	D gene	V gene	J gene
SVSGLAGGYLNNEQF	TRBD2	TRBV29-1	TRBJ2-1
ATSRATGEQF	-	TRBV15	TRBJ2-1
ASRGTGDQPQH	TRBD1	TRBV2	TRBJ1-5
ASSLTRDYEQY	-	TRBV27	TRBJ2-7
ASSSGTRETQY	-	TRBV28	TRBJ2-5
ASSHDTQY	-	TRBV2	TRBJ2-3
ASSPRDRGLHGYT	TRBD1	TRBV28	TRBJ1-2
ASSLTGGSATYEQY	TRBD1	TRBV5-1	TRBJ2-7
ASSSLAAKNIQY	-	TRBV19	TRBJ2-4
ASSLGLTDTQY	-	TRBV7-9	TRBJ2-3
ASQTSVETQY	TRBD2	TRBV28	TRBJ2-5
ATHSGANVLT	-	TRBV5-6	TRBJ2-6
ASSEANTFTEAF	-	TRBV6-1	TRBJ1-1